A selection of T cell receptor beta chains follows, all from one sample in a study of blood T cell repertoires in COVID-19. TCRdb keeps only in-frame clones here, not all; method: immunoSEQ multiplex PCR. The sample carries approximately 250,000 clones, about 82% recorded once. The specimen was peripheral blood. The receptors stem from a woman older than 75 with COVID-19, enrolled during active disease. Both conserved end residues are part of each CDR3. A D gene is named only where the DNA matches it firmly. A clone size is listed for some rows: how often the clone was seen (once, few, many), or a class if it is expanded.

d_call clone_size j_call v_call cdr3_nt cdr3_aa
NA NA TRBJ1-5 TRBV12-3/TRBV12-4 TGTGCCAGCAGTTTAATAGATCAGCCCCAGCATTTT CASSLIDQPQHF
TRBD1 once TRBJ1-5 TRBV24-1 TGTGCCACCAGTGGTGTCGGGACAGGGAAGGGGCAGCCCCAGCATTTT CATSGVGTGKGQPQHF
TRBD2 NA TRBJ2-5 TRBV5-4 TGTGCCAGCAGCGCCCGACTAGCGGGGCAGGAGACCCAGTACTTC CASSARLAGQETQYF
TRBD1 once TRBJ1-2 TRBV10-3 TGTGCCATCACTAGGGACAGGCAGTCCTATGGCTACACCTTC CAITRDRQSYGYTF
NA NA TRBJ2-7 TRBV6-5 TGTGCCAGCAGTTACATGAGGTCCTACGAGCAGTACTTC CASSYMRSYEQYF
NA NA TRBJ1-1 TRBV19 TGTGCCAGTAACCCCGGTTCAGGGCTGAACACTGAAGCTTTCTTT CASNPGSGLNTEAFF
NA NA TRBJ2-3 TRBV11-2 TGTGCCAGCAGCGATGAGGGAGATACGCAGTATTTT CASSDEGDTQYF
NA NA TRBJ2-1 TRBV6-5 TGTGCCAGCAGTTACACCGGACAGTACAATGAGCAGTTCTTC CASSYTGQYNEQFF
NA NA TRBJ1-4 TRBV28 TGTGCCAGCAGTTCGATAGCAACTAATGAAAAACTGTTTTTT CASSSIATNEKLFF
TRBD1 NA TRBJ2-7 TRBV18 TGTGCCAGCTCACCAACCCTGGGACAGGGGGCGAACGAGCAGTACTTC CASSPTLGQGANEQYF
NA NA TRBJ2-7 TRBV27 TGTGCCAGCAGCCGGCCGGGGGCCTACGAGCAGTACTTC CASSRPGAYEQYF
TRBD2 once TRBJ2-3 TRBV10-3 TGTGCCATCAGTGGGCAACCCGGGCGGGGGGGCCAAGATACGCAGTATTTT CAISGQPGRGGQDTQYF
NA NA TRBJ2-3 TRBV7-6 TGTGCCAGCAGCTTTAGAGGAGATACGCAGTATTTT CASSFRGDTQYF
NA few TRBJ1-2 TRBV5-1 TGCGCCAGCAGCCCCCTGGGAGCCGGGACTAACTATGGCTACACCTTC CASSPLGAGTNYGYTF
TRBD1 NA TRBJ1-6 TRBV12-3/TRBV12-4 TGTGCCAGCACCGACAGGGTCCATTCACCCCTCCACTTT CASTDRVHSPLHF
TRBD1 NA TRBJ1-5 TRBV6-5 TGTGCCAGCAGTCCGGGACAGGGGGCCGATCAGCCCCAGCATTTT CASSPGQGADQPQHF
NA NA TRBJ2-1 TRBV25-1 TGTGCCAGCAGTCCCACCACAGGGTTGAATGAGCAGTTCTTC CASSPTTGLNEQFF
NA NA TRBJ1-1 TRBV3-1/TRBV3-2 TGTGCCAGCAGCCACTCCCCTATCCAAAACACTGAAGCTTTCTTT CASSHSPIQNTEAFF
TRBD1 NA TRBJ1-1 TRBV7-9 TGTGCCAGCAGCCCGGGGACAGGGGATGACACTGAAGCTTTCTTT CASSPGTGDDTEAFF
TRBD2 NA TRBJ2-1 TRBV19 TGTGCCAGTCGACTAGCGGGGGGGAATGAGCAGTTCTTC CASRLAGGNEQFF
TRBD1 once TRBJ1-2 TRBV10-1 TGCGCCAGCAGTGAGGGACAGGGGTACGGCTACACCTTC CASSEGQGYGYTF
TRBD1 NA TRBJ1-3 TRBV7-9 TGTGCCAGCAGCTTCCTACAGGGGGCATCAGGAAACACCATATATTTT CASSFLQGASGNTIYF
NA once TRBJ1-6 TRBV12-3/TRBV12-4 TGTGCCAGCAGTTCCTCCTTGAATTCACCCCTCCACTTT CASSSSLNSPLHF
NA once TRBJ2-3 TRBV9 TGTGCCAGCAGCGTAGCTTCGGGGGAGTACACAGATACGCAGTATTTT CASSVASGEYTDTQYF
NA once TRBJ2-1 TRBV10-3 TGTGCCATCAGTTGGAGCTCCTACAATGAGCAGTTCTTC CAISWSSYNEQFF
NA NA TRBJ1-1 TRBV12-3/TRBV12-4 TGTGCCAGCAGTGGCGGGAGGGCTGAAGCTTTCTTT CASSGGRAEAFF
NA NA TRBJ1-6 TRBV19 TGTGCCAGTTCGGACAGCTCCTATAATTCACCCCTCCACTTT CASSDSSYNSPLHF
NA few TRBJ2-7 TRBV18 TGTGCCAGCTCACCCGGTACCTCCTCCTACGAGCAGTACTTC CASSPGTSSYEQYF
NA few TRBJ2-4 TRBV11-2 TGTGCCAGCAGCCCCCCCGGCGGGACCAAAAACATTCAGTACTTC CASSPPGGTKNIQYF
TRBD1 NA TRBJ1-1 TRBV9 TGTGCCAGCAGCGAAGCCGGGACAGCTGAAGCTTTCTTT CASSEAGTAEAFF
NA NA TRBJ1-3 TRBV6-5 TGTGCCAGCAGTTACTCCGGGGGGGACTCTGGAAACACCATATATTTT CASSYSGGDSGNTIYF
NA NA TRBJ1-6 TRBV5-4 TGTGCCAGCAGCCGCGGGGTTAGTTTGAATTCACCCCTCCACTTT CASSRGVSLNSPLHF
TRBD1 NA TRBJ1-1 TRBV9 TGTGCCAGCAGCGTAGGACAGGGAGACTTGAACACTGAAGCTTTCTTT CASSVGQGDLNTEAFF
TRBD1 NA TRBJ1-5 TRBV3-1/TRBV3-2 TGTGCCAGCAGCGGACAGGTTAGCAATCAGCCCCAGCATTTT CASSGQVSNQPQHF
NA NA TRBJ2-7 TRBV30 TGTGCCTGGAGAAGGGATCCAGGGGCATCCTACGAGCAGTACTTC CAWRRDPGASYEQYF
NA NA TRBJ2-2 TRBV7-3 TGTGCCAGCAGCCCTCGGAACACCGGGGAGCTGTTTTTT CASSPRNTGELFF
TRBD1 few TRBJ2-2 TRBV11-3 TGTGCCAGCAGCTTAGATATCACAGGGGGACAGGGGAAGATCGGGGAGCTGTTTTTT CASSLDITGGQGKIGELFF